Reported below is one TCR beta chain. The method was immunoSEQ multiplex PCR; TCRdb's version includes in-frame clones alone and lacks a portion of them. The sample carries around 80,000 clones, 98% recorded once. The data belong to a study of technical replicates of blood from several donors. V was clipped by 0 bases and J by 4 bases, with 13 bases between them. In germline, CDR1 is SGDLS, CDR2 YYNGEE. The CDR3 is made up of 15 amino acids. Sample: T cells isolated from PBMCs. The TCR comes from a human donor in good health. The V call is TRBV9, the J call TRBJ1-1; weak D call: TRBD1 (5 bases). The CDR3 protein is CASSVVVRVGTEAFF. CDR3 nucleotides: TGTGCCAGCAGCGTAGTTGTCAGGGTGGGCACTGAAGCTTTCTTT.